One and the same sample provided the 30 T cell receptor beta chains below, sequenced in a study of blood T cell repertoires in COVID-19. Data came from immunoSEQ multiplex PCR; TCRdb stores just in-frame clones and leaves some out. The table lists a few hundred thousand clones, around 84% of them singletons. Sequenced sample: PBMCs or T cells enriched from blood (not recorded which). Source of these receptors: a man between 25 and 39 years old with acute COVID-19.

Worth noting for this clone: The same CDR3 also results from other DNA sequences found in this sample. The rearrangement uses TRBV6-5 and TRBJ2-1, with D possibly matching TRBD2 (5 bases). With 7 bases removed from V and 0 bases from J, the gap between germline ends came to 13 bases. The CDR3 is 15 residues long. Germline V gene sequence: CDR1 MNHEY, CDR2 SVGAGI. The CDR3 region is CASTLDSSSYNEQFF. The CDR3 DNA is TGTGCCAGCACCCTGGACTCGAGCTCCTACAATGAGCAGTTCTTC.

Concerning this clone itself: A junction end diverges from the germline sequence, so it may reflect a read error. The chain joins TRBV5-1 to TRBJ2-1; 7 bases are a match to TRBD2. The CDR3 has 16 amino acids. Germline V CDR1 and CDR2: SGHRS, YFSETQ. CDR3 nucleotide sequence: TGTGCCAGCAGCTTGATTATAGCGGGCTCCTACAATGAGCAGTTCTTC. This gives the protein CASSLIIAGSYNEQFF.

This clone was seen only a few times. V gene TRBV9 combines with J gene TRBJ1-2; 10 nucleotides line up with TRBD1. Looked up from germline, CDR1 is SGDLS and CDR2 is YYNGEE. Germline trimming cut 3 bases from V and 8 bases from J; bases unmatched to any gene: 7. The CDR3 spans 14 residues. As DNA, the CDR3 is TGTGCCAGCAGCGCAACCGGGACAGGGGCGGGCTACACCTTC. Translation gives CASSATGTGAGYTF.

This clone was recorded once. The rearrangement joins TRBV5-4 to TRBJ1-2, with no clear D. V lost 4 bases and J 4 bases, leaving 17 bases between the germline ends. This CDR3 region has 15 residues. Germline V lookup: CDR1 SGHNT, CDR2 YYREEE (reference sequence). The CDR3 DNA follows: TGTGCCAGCAGCGGCCCGATCGGAGTTGTCTATGGCTACACCTTC. This codes for CASSGPIGVVYGYTF.

The chain couples TRBV27 to TRBJ1-6; TRBD1 matches at 8 bases. The CDR3 covers 14 residues. The V and J ends lost 6 bases and 7 bases, in that order; junction bases with no gene match: 5. CDR1 and CDR2 (germline): MNHEY, SMNVEV (reference sequence). This CDR3 reads CASRAQGGNSPLHF. For the CDR3, the DNA is TGTGCCAGCAGGGCACAGGGGGGAAATTCACCCCTCCACTTT.

This chain links TRBV4-2 with TRBJ1-2, with a weak D call TRBD1 (6 bases). The CDR3 length is 16 residues. Germline CDR1 reads LGHNA; CDR2 reads YNFKEQ. The V gene lost 0 bases and the J gene lost 0 bases, with 11 bases spanning the gap. CDR3 DNA sequence: TGTGCCAGCAGCCAAGACGGGACATTCACTAACTATGGCTACACCTTC. Amino acids: CASSQDGTFTNYGYTF.

The rearrangement joins TRBV18 to TRBJ1-1; no clear D gene. The CDR3 loop spans 12 amino acids. V shed 3 bases and J shed 6 bases, with 8 bases lying between them. Germline V gene lookup returns CDR1 KGHSH and CDR2 LQKENI. The CDR3 DNA follows: TGTGCCAGCTCACCCTGGGCTCCTGAAGCTTTCTTT. This codes for CASSPWAPEAFF.

The gene calls are TRBV11-3 and TRBJ2-2; the match to TRBD2 covers 10 bases. Germline CDR1 reads SGHNT; CDR2 reads YENEEA. The CDR3 extends over 16 amino acids. J gave up 4 bases and V 5 bases, and 7 bases lay outside the gene matches. CDR3 DNA: TGTGCCAGCAGCCGCGGGACTAGCGAAATCACCGGGGAGCTGTTTTTT. The encoded protein is CASSRGTSEITGELFF.

The V call is TRBV19, the J call TRBJ2-7; D is possibly TRBD1 (6 bases). The ends were cut back, 3 bases at V and 3 bases at J, with 15 bases in the middle. CDR3 length equals 15 residues. The V gene's germline CDR1 is LNHDA and CDR2 SQIVND (reference sequence). CDR3 sequence reads: CASSILRAGDYEQYV. Written as DNA, the CDR3 is TGTGCCAGTAGTATCCTTAGGGCAGGGGACTACGAGCAGTACGTC.

The chain has TRBV5-1 and TRBJ1-5; D is undetermined. Germline V lookup: CDR1 SGHRS, CDR2 YFSETQ. The V gene lost 4 bases and the J gene lost 1 base, with 6 bases spanning the gap. This CDR3 spans 13 amino acids. CDR3 bases: TGCGCCAGCAGCACCGGGAGCAATCAGCCCCAGCATTTT. Translated, it gives CASSTGSNQPQHF.

The genes are TRBV11-2 and TRBJ2-5; the D is unclear. The CDR3 extends over 16 amino acids. V was shortened by 3 bases and J by 0 bases, with 14 bases between the two germline ends. CDR1 is SGHAT, CDR2 FQNNGV, per germline. In nucleotides, the CDR3 is TGTGCCAGCAGCTTCGAAGATAACATTTACCAAGAGACCCAGTACTTC. It yields the protein CASSFEDNIYQETQYF.

The chain couples TRBV28 to TRBJ1-1; no clear D. The germline CDR1 and CDR2 sequences are MDHEN and SYDVKM. This CDR3 region has 17 residues. Trimming removed 2 bases at V and 0 bases at J, with 16 bases between. The DNA of the CDR3 is TGTGCCAGCAGTTTAATCCCGCCGAGGGTCATGAACACTGAAGCTTTCTTT. It specifies CASSLIPPRVMNTEAFF.

In DNA, the CDR3 is TGTGCCAGCAGTTCTTCCGGGACACCGAAGAATCAGCCCCAGCATTTT. This gives the protein CASSSSGTPKNQPQHF. The gene calls are TRBV6-2 or TRBV6-3 and TRBJ1-5, with D possibly TRBD1 on 6 matching bases. This CDR3 is built from 16 residues. The germline gives CDR1 MNHEY, CDR2 SVGEGT. Trimming stripped 4 bases from V and 4 bases from J, with 17 bases between.

V usage is TRBV7-2 and J usage is TRBJ2-3; the match to TRBD2 covers 12 bases. V was clipped by 4 bases and J by 4 bases; unmatched bases: 12. Germline CDR1 reads SGHTA; CDR2 reads FQGNSA. The CDR3 totals 18 residues. CDR3 bases: TGTGCCAGCAGCTCCCTCGATGGGACTAGCGGGTCGGCAGATACGCAGTATTTT. Its protein is CASSSLDGTSGSADTQYF.

The V and J genes are TRBV7-2 and TRBJ2-1, with D possibly matching TRBD2 (6 bases). V dropped 6 bases and J dropped 4 bases, with 28 bases sitting between them. The CDR3 runs to 19 residues. From germline, CDR1 is SGHTA and CDR2 FQGNSA. CDR3 nucleotide sequence: TGTGCCAGCAGTAAAAACGTACCAGCGGGCGGTCACCTATACAATGAGCAGTTCTTC. Translated: CASSKNVPAGGHLYNEQFF.

The sample holds one count of this clone. The chain couples TRBV9 to TRBJ2-1; weak D call: TRBD2 (5 bases). CDR3 size: 16 residues. V gave up 0 bases and J gave up 6 bases, with 16 bases separating them. Germline V gene sequence: CDR1 SGDLS, CDR2 YYNGEE. The CDR3 bases are TGTGCCAGCAGCGTAGCAGCGGACCTTGAACGCAATGAGCAGTTCTTC. Translation gives CASSVAADLERNEQFF.

The chain joins TRBV5-4 to TRBJ1-6; D possibly corresponds to TRBD1 (5 bases). Trimming left V 5 bases short and J 9 bases short, with 12 bases between. The CDR3 covers 13 residues. Germline CDR1 reads SGHNT; CDR2 reads YYREEE (reference sequence). The CDR3 reads CASRRDQSSPLHF. The CDR3 DNA reads as TGTGCCAGCAGGCGGGACCAATCTTCACCCCTCCACTTT. The full variable domain, completed using reference TRBV5-4 and TRBJ1-6, is ETGVTQSPTHLIKTRGQQVTLRCSSQSGHNTVSWYQQALGQGPQFIFQYYREEENGRGNFPPRFSGLQFPNYSSELNVNALELDDSALYLCASRRDQSSPLHFGNGTRLTVT.

This chain uses TRBV7-8 with TRBJ1-5; TRBD1 aligns across 7 bases. Germline V CDR1 and CDR2: SGHVS, FQNEAQ. The CDR3 runs to 14 residues. V lost 5 bases to trimming and J lost 4 bases; unmatched junction nucleotides: 5. DNA of the CDR3: TGTGCCAGCAGCAGGACAGGCATTAATCAGCCCCAGCATTTT. Translation: CASSRTGINQPQHF.

The V call is TRBV27, the J call TRBJ2-5; 7 positions agree with TRBD2. This CDR3 contains 14 residues. The germline V gene has CDR1 MNHEY and CDR2 SMNVEV (reference sequence). Germline trimming cut 3 bases from V and 2 bases from J; bases unmatched to any gene: 3. CDR3 in amino acids: CASSFGGGQETQYF. In DNA form, the CDR3 reads TGTGCCAGCAGTTTTGGCGGGGGACAAGAGACCCAGTACTTC.

The chain couples TRBV12-3 or TRBV12-4 to TRBJ1-2, with TRBD1 matching over 11 bases. After removal of 5 bases from V and 8 bases from J, the junction contained 4 bases not matched to a gene. CDR3 size: 13 residues. CDR3 in amino acids: CASSVGQGGGYTF. DNA for the CDR3: TGTGCCAGCAGTGTGGGACAGGGGGGAGGCTACACCTTC.

This chain connects TRBV6-5 to TRBJ2-3; D is undetermined. Germline V gene data show CDR1 as MNHEY and CDR2 as SVGAGI. Trimming pared 8 bases from V and 6 bases from J, leaving 18 bases between. The CDR3 sequence is 14 residues long. CDR3 loop: CASQRLIDGDTQYF. The CDR3 bases are TGTGCCAGCCAACGGCTTATAGACGGGGATACGCAGTATTTT.

The rearrangement uses TRBV11-3 and TRBJ1-2, with D unclear. Germline V gene lookup returns CDR1 SGHNT and CDR2 YENEEA. V gave up 9 bases and J gave up 4 bases, with 15 bases separating them. This CDR3 region has 13 residues. The CDR3 DNA sequence: TGTGCCAGTCAATTCGGATCGGGCTATGGCTACACCTTC. This translates into CASQFGSGYGYTF.

The sample holds one count of this clone. The chain couples TRBV19 to TRBJ2-2, with a weak D call TRBD2 (6 bases). This CDR3 has 15 amino acids. V was clipped by 3 bases and J by 5 bases, with 13 bases between them. Germline V gene data show CDR1 as LNHDA and CDR2 as SQIVND (reference sequence). CDR3 residues: CASSIRTNTTGELFF. The CDR3 nucleotides read TGTGCCAGTAGTATTAGGACTAACACGACCGGGGAGCTGTTTTTT.

This rearrangement joins TRBV7-8 to TRBJ2-1; unclear D gene. The CDR3 runs to 16 residues. The germline V gene encodes CDR1 SGHVS and CDR2 FQNEAQ. Deletions cut 3 bases from V and 2 bases from J, with 14 bases between. CDR3 sequence: CASSFQLDITYNEQFF. The CDR3 region has the DNA TGTGCCAGCAGCTTCCAACTCGATATCACCTACAATGAGCAGTTCTTC.

Written as DNA, the CDR3 is TGTGCCAGCACCACGTCCCGGGATATGACCTATGGCTACACCTTC. It encodes CASTTSRDMTYGYTF. This rearrangement joins TRBV6-5 to TRBJ1-2; D call uncertain. This CDR3 has 15 amino acids. With 7 bases removed from V and 4 bases from J, the gap between germline ends came to 19 bases. CDR1 is MNHEY and CDR2 is SVGAGI in the germline V gene.

The chain carries TRBV7-9 and TRBJ1-1; TRBD1 might be the D (5 bases). The CDR3 is made up of 14 amino acids. Trimming shortened V by 5 bases and J by 1 base, and 11 bases separated the two germline ends. CDR1 is SEHNR, CDR2 FQNEAQ, per germline (reference sequence). CDR3 residues: CASSRMGGNTEAFF. CDR3 sequence (DNA): TGTGCCAGCAGCCGAATGGGGGGGAACACTGAAGCTTTCTTT. Using reference TRBV7-9 and TRBJ1-1 for the parts outside the CDR3, the full variable domain is DTGVSQNPRHKITKRGQNVTFRCDPISEHNRLYWYRQTLGQGPEFLTYFQNEAQLEKSRLLSDRFSAERPKGSFSTLEIQRTEQGDSAMYLCASSRMGGNTEAFFGQGTRLTVV.

The rearrangement joins TRBV4-2 to TRBJ1-6; the D gene is possibly TRBD1 (6 bases). V shed 0 bases and J shed 6 bases, with 12 bases lying between them. Germline V gene data show CDR1 as LGHNA and CDR2 as YNFKEQ. The CDR3 has 16 amino acids. CDR3: CASSQDGQRINSPLHF. The CDR3 bases are TGTGCCAGCAGCCAAGACGGACAGCGAATTAATTCACCCCTCCACTTT.

This chain links TRBV5-1 with TRBJ1-4; maybe TRBD1 (6 bases). The CDR3 consists of 15 residues. Trimming took off 4 bases at V and 3 bases at J, with 13 bases between the two ends. Per germline, CDR1 SGHRS and CDR2 YFSETQ. CDR3 bases: TGCGCCAGCAGCCTAGGACAGACCTCTAATGAAAAACTGTTTTTT. It encodes CASSLGQTSNEKLFF.

The rearrangement links TRBV7-9 to TRBJ2-5, with TRBD2 matching 13 bases. J gave up 1 base and V 5 bases, and 10 bases lay outside the gene matches. The CDR3 is 18 residues long. The V gene's germline CDR1 is SEHNR and CDR2 FQNEAQ (reference sequence). The CDR3 bases are TGTGCCAGCAGCAAACTAGCGGGGGGGCCAAACACCCAAGAGACCCAGTACTTC. It is translated as CASSKLAGGPNTQETQYF.

The CDR3 nucleotides are TGTGCCACCAGTGACTCCGGGACAGGGAAACAGACCCAGTACTTC. Translated: CATSDSGTGKQTQYF. The chain recombines TRBV24-1 with TRBJ2-5, with TRBD1 matching over 9 bases. The CDR3 sequence is 15 residues long. Losses at the gene ends were 4 bases for V and 6 bases for J; bases not matched to a gene: 8. Germline V gives CDR1 KGHDR, CDR2 SFDVKD.